This T cell receptor (beta chain) was recovered during a study of CD8 T cells in ankylosing spondylitis. The CDR3 covers 13 residues. Per the germline V gene, CDR1 is DFQATT and CDR2 is SNEGSKA (reference sequence). V lost 6 bases to trimming and J lost 5 bases; unmatched junction nucleotides: 7. Regarding the study as a whole: Earlier authors reported some of these motif variants in reactive arthritis synovial fluid and blood. Blood of patients with ankylosing spondylitis appeared to be characterized by a TCR beta motif of eight highly homologous variants.

5'-RACE, quantitative and with molecular barcodes, yielded the TCR beta libraries. TCRdb reprocessed the 5' RACE reads via MiXCR and lists one record per CDR3 protein. The sample lists 200,000 to 250,000 distinct CDR3 sequences; approximately 30% were seen once. On this clonotype itself: As yet, its antigen is unknown.

The sequencing sample was made of blood, either unsorted or a sorted T cell fraction (not recorded which). V gene TRBV20-1 combines with J gene TRBJ1-2; 9 bases line up with TRBD1. This TCR was recovered from a male donor with ankylosing spondylitis or in good health (not recorded which). The chain's CDR3 is CSASGQGIYGYTF. CDR3 coding DNA: TGCAGTGCCAGCGGACAGGGGATTTATGGCTACACCTTC.